This paragraph reports one T cell receptor (beta chain). Its antigen is not identified. Amplification used 60 Vbeta primers and 13 Jbeta primers. The method was immunoSEQ multiplex PCR; TCRdb's version includes in-frame clones alone and lacks a portion of them. The sample carries some 150,000 clones, about 86% recorded once. This sample is part of a study of cytomegalovirus exposure and HLA in healthy donors. Trimming left V 0 bases short and J 4 bases short, with 10 bases between. CDR3 size: 14 residues. CDR1 and CDR2 from the germline V gene are SGHRS and YFSETQ. Study observations and caveats: In a later analysis, at a false discovery rate of 0.05, 16,951 TCR beta sequences matched HLA alleles. As a later analysis showed, several of the most significant clusters appeared to be linked to common viral pathogens. In all likelihood, a cluster of highly shared sequence variants was a sequencing artifact.

The source is a woman between 25 and 40 years old in good health and CMV-seronegative. V and J are TRBV5-1 and TRBJ1-1; D might be TRBD1 (6 bases). Sequenced input: PBMCs. The DNA for the CDR3 is TGCGCCAGCAGCTTGGCTGGGGGGGCCACTGAAGCTTTCTTT. The encoded protein is CASSLAGGATEAFF.